Listed below are T cell receptor beta chains from one sample, sequenced in a study of response to subunit inactivated influenza vaccine. Each CDR3 protein gets one entry after TCRdb re-called the RT-PCR reads with MiXCR. The sample lists roughly 650,000 distinct CDR3 sequences, about 14% seen once, with approximately 7.6% in the top ten. The sequencing here drew on PBMCs from blood, taken around 15 days before vaccination. Receptor source: a man in his fifties who received an inactivated influenza vaccine. The CDR3 runs from the conserved cysteine through the conserved F or W. The D gene is left open where the match is weak.

D gene,V gene,CDR3 protein
NA,TRBV20-1,CSAIKPGHFEQFF
NA,TRBV4-3,CASSQVIRDAQTDTQYF
NA,TRBV6-5,CASSYSLPLGLNTEAFF
NA,TRBV7-2,CASSPTPPDTQYF
NA,TRBV5-1,CASSLGLVSNIETQYF
TRBD2,TRBV5-1,CASSPTSGSPGTGELFF
TRBD2,TRBV20-1,CSARPLAVSTDTQYF
NA,TRBV2,CASTFGEQFF
NA,TRBV7-2,CASSLWDPNYGYTF
TRBD1,TRBV5-1,CASSLGQGGKLFF
NA,TRBV7-9,CASSLVWTANTGELFF
NA,TRBV7-9,CASSLPDRDYGYTF
TRBD1,TRBV7-8,CASSSRQGNYEQYF
TRBD2,TRBV2,CASRKLAGGPTDTQYF
NA,TRBV6-1,CASSDPGGMRETQYF
NA,TRBV4-3,CASSQELEGNTIYF